This T cell receptor (beta chain) emerged from a study of blood T cell repertoires in COVID-19. The CDR3 spans 12 residues. V lost 4 bases and J lost 5, with 12 bases in between. CDR1 SQVTM and CDR2 ANQGSEA come from the germline V gene. TCRdb's table, derived via immunoSEQ multiplex PCR, lists solely in-frame clones and lacks some. Of around 300,000 clones listed, roughly 90% are singletons. J is TRBJ2-7 and V is TRBV29-1; tentative D call: TRBD2 (6 bases). Sequenced sample: peripheral blood. This TCR derives from a woman between 40 and 55 years old who had recovered from COVID-19. The CDR3: CSVVGSGNEQYF. CDR3 DNA: TGCAGCGTTGTCGGGAGTGGCAACGAGCAGTACTTC.